Each of the 23 T cell receptor beta chains below was sequenced from the same sample in a study of siplizumab effects on memory and regulatory T cells. Sequenced by immunoSEQ multiplex PCR; TCRdb stores in-frame clones only, minus some. The table includes about 100,000 clones, more than 85% detected once. The sample comprised CD4+ T cells sorted from blood. Source of these receptors: a human donor in good health.

The chain couples TRBV28 to TRBJ1-2, with D unresolved. The CDR3 consists of 12 residues. The germline V gene has CDR1 MDHEN and CDR2 SYDVKM. V gave up 2 bases and J gave up 7 bases, with 8 bases separating them. The CDR3 loop is CASSLASGGYTF. CDR3 bases: TGTGCCAGCAGTTTAGCGAGCGGTGGCTACACCTTC.

The chain uses TRBV2 and TRBJ1-2, with D uncertain. The CDR3 sequence is 13 residues long. V lost 4 bases, J lost 4 bases, and 10 bases lay in between. Germline assignment: CDR1 SNHLY and CDR2 FYNNEI. CDR3 protein: CASSGDSSYGYTF. The CDR3 DNA is TGTGCCAGCAGTGGGGATTCGAGCTATGGCTACACCTTC. Based on the CDR3 plus reference TRBV2 and TRBJ1-2, the full variable domain is EPEVTQTPSHQVTQMGQEVILRCVPISNHLYFYWYRQILGQKVEFLVSFYNNEISEKSEIFDDQFSVERPDGSNFTLKIRSTKLEDSAMYFCASSGDSSYGYTFGSGTRLTVV.

This clone showed up just once. The rearrangement joins TRBV15 to TRBJ1-6, with D hard to call. The CDR3 contains 13 residues. The germline CDR1 and CDR2 sequences are LNHNV and YYDKDF (reference sequence). Deletions cut 1 base from V and 10 bases from J, with 8 bases between. CDR3 residues: CATSRVIGSPLHF. Here the CDR3 DNA reads TGTGCCACCAGCAGAGTTATTGGGTCACCCCTCCACTTT.

The genes are TRBV6-5 and TRBJ2-1, with TRBD2 matching 7 bases. Germline lookup yields CDR1 MNHEY and CDR2 SVGAGI. The CDR3 is 15 residues long. V dropped 6 bases and J dropped 0; count of bases not matched to a gene: 5. The CDR3: CASRPGGSSYNEQFF. The DNA of the CDR3 is TGTGCCAGCAGACCGGGGGGAAGCTCCTACAATGAGCAGTTCTTC.

The chain has TRBV4-1 and TRBJ1-5, with 7 bases identical to TRBD1. Unmatched junction bases numbered 7, after V lost 5 bases and J lost 3 bases. This CDR3 has 15 residues. Per germline, CDR1 MGHRA and CDR2 YSYEKL. CDR3 region: CASSSGTEYNQPQHF. The CDR3 DNA reads TGCGCCAGCAGCTCCGGGACAGAGTACAATCAGCCCCAGCATTTT.

The V and J genes are TRBV28 and TRBJ1-5; D remains unclear. CDR3 length: 12 residues. The V end was cut by 3 bases, the J end by 6 bases, with 6 bases between. CDR1 is MDHEN, CDR2 SYDVKM, per germline. The CDR3 reads CASSFGGQPQHF. The CDR3 nucleotides read TGTGCCAGCAGTTTCGGCGGTCAGCCCCAGCATTTT.

The chain combines TRBV4-1 with TRBJ2-7; possible D gene TRBD2, 5 bases. Per germline, CDR1 MGHRA and CDR2 YSYEKL. The CDR3 length is 13 residues. The V end was cut by 3 bases, the J end by 4 bases, with 10 bases between. The CDR3 sequence: CASSHGERYEQYF. The CDR3 DNA reads as TGCGCCAGCAGCCATGGGGAGCGATACGAGCAGTACTTC.

This clone has more than one count but fewer than ten. As DNA, the CDR3 is TGTGCCAGCAGCTCCCCGGGACAGGGAAAGCCCCAGCATTTT. This encodes CASSSPGQGKPQHF. The rearrangement joins TRBV7-9 to TRBJ1-5; 9 bases line up with TRBD1. This CDR3 region has 14 residues. The trim removed 4 bases at V and 8 bases at J, leaving 6 bases unmatched. CDR1 is SEHNR, CDR2 FQNEAQ, per germline (reference sequence).

This rearrangement joins TRBV9 to TRBJ2-5; TRBD2 agrees at 8 bases. Germline trimming cut 6 bases from V and 0 bases from J; bases unmatched to any gene: 4. The CDR3 totals 14 residues. CDR1 is SGDLS, CDR2 YYNGEE, per germline. DNA of the CDR3: TGTGCCAGCACACGGGAGGGGAACCAAGAGACCCAGTACTTC. It is translated as CASTREGNQETQYF.

The V gene is TRBV6-6, the J gene TRBJ1-5; D ambiguous. Germline V gene data show CDR1 as MNHNY and CDR2 as SVGAGI (reference sequence). The CDR3 consists of 12 residues. V was pared by 5 bases and J by 3 bases, with 5 bases between. CDR3 sequence reads: CASSLPNQPQHF. In DNA form, the CDR3 reads TGTGCCAGCAGTCTTCCCAATCAGCCCCAGCATTTT.

V and J are TRBV11-3 and TRBJ2-1; no clear D gene. Germline CDR1 and CDR2: SGHNT and YENEEA. V lost 4 bases, J lost 5 bases, and 15 bases lay in between. There are 15 residues in the CDR3. CDR3 in DNA: TGTGCCAGCAGCTCTCGCGGTGGCCTGGACAATGAGCAGTTCTTC. This codes for CASSSRGGLDNEQFF. Together with reference TRBV11-3 and TRBJ2-1, the CDR3 gives the full variable domain: EAGVVQSPRYKIIEKKQPVAFWCNPISGHNTLYWYLQNLGQGPELLIRYENEEAVDDSQLPKDRFSAERLKGVDSTLKIQPAELGDSAVYLCASSSRGGLDNEQFFGPGTRLTVL.

The rearrangement links TRBV5-1 to TRBJ1-2, with TRBD1 matching 10 bases. V trimming: 3 bases; J trimming: 4 bases; junction bases outside the gene matches: 3. In germline, CDR1 is SGHRS, CDR2 YFSETQ. The CDR3 is 14 residues long. The CDR3 region has the DNA TGCGCCAGCAGCTCGGACAGGGGGGTCTATGGCTACACCTTC. The encoded protein is CASSSDRGVYGYTF.

The rearrangement links TRBV2 to TRBJ2-7, with D possibly TRBD2 on 7 matching bases. V lost 10 bases and J lost 3, with 16 bases in between. The germline V gene has CDR1 SNHLY and CDR2 FYNNEI. The CDR3 totals 13 residues. CDR3 in DNA: TGTGCCACCCAGGGAGGGGGGGGCTACGAGCAGTACTTC. It codes for CATQGGGGYEQYF.

V gene TRBV5-1 combines with J gene TRBJ2-2; D is perhaps TRBD1 (6 bases). Germline values: CDR1 SGHRS, CDR2 YFSETQ. V was clipped by 4 bases and J by 0 bases, with 10 bases between them. The length of the CDR3 is 15 residues. The CDR3 region is CASSPAGANTGELFF. The DNA for the CDR3 is TGCGCCAGCAGCCCCGCAGGGGCGAACACCGGGGAGCTGTTTTTT.

This chain uses TRBV5-5 with TRBJ2-6, with a tentative D call TRBD1 (6 bases). Trimming stripped 2 bases from V and 0 bases from J, with 12 bases between. CDR3 size: 17 residues. CDR1 is SGHKS, CDR2 YYEKEE, per germline (reference sequence). The CDR3 sequence: CASSLRRTDSGANVLTF. In DNA form, the CDR3 reads TGTGCCAGCAGCTTAAGAAGGACAGACTCTGGGGCCAACGTCCTGACTTTC.

As DNA, the CDR3 is TGTGCCAGTAGTACAGCGCACAGGGCGGGAGAGACCCAGTACTTC. Amino acid sequence: CASSTAHRAGETQYF. The chain recombines TRBV19 with TRBJ2-5, with D possibly matching TRBD1 (6 bases). Germline V gives CDR1 LNHDA, CDR2 SQIVND (reference sequence). V lost 4 bases and J lost 4, with 16 bases in between. The CDR3 loop spans 15 amino acids.

J is TRBJ2-5 and V is TRBV7-9; 9 positions agree with TRBD2. J lost 1 base, V lost 4 bases, and 13 bases had no gene match. This CDR3 is 18 amino acids long. Germline CDR1 is SEHNR and CDR2 is FQNEAQ (reference sequence). DNA for the CDR3: TGTGCCAGCAGCTGGTATACGGGGCTAGCGGGATTCCAAGAGACCCAGTACTTC. Translation gives CASSWYTGLAGFQETQYF.

J is TRBJ1-1 and V is TRBV10-2; D remains unclear. Trimming stripped 4 bases from V and 7 bases from J, with 13 bases between. CDR1 and CDR2 from the germline V gene are WSHSY and SAAADI. CDR3 size: 13 residues. This chain's CDR3 is CASSVLGQIEAFF. CDR3 DNA sequence: TGCGCCAGCAGTGTTTTAGGGCAGATTGAAGCTTTCTTT.

The genes are TRBV7-8 and TRBJ2-4; D perhaps matches TRBD1 (5 bases). The ends were cut back, 2 bases at V and 3 bases at J, with 14 bases in the middle. Germline CDR1 and CDR2: SGHVS and FQNEAQ. The CDR3 has 16 amino acids. The DNA for the CDR3 is TGTGCCAGCAGCTTATTTTACAGGACCAACAAAAACATTCAGTACTTC. Its translation: CASSLFYRTNKNIQYF.

This sequence joins TRBV6-5 and TRBJ1-4; no clear D gene. The CDR3 runs to 14 residues. Trimming pared 7 bases from V and 0 bases from J, leaving 9 bases between. The germline V gene has CDR1 MNHEY and CDR2 SVGAGI. Here the CDR3 reads CASKYTATNEKLFF. Written as DNA, the CDR3 is TGTGCCAGCAAATACACTGCAACTAATGAAAAACTGTTTTTT.

The chain recombines TRBV7-3 with TRBJ2-3, with 9 bases that match TRBD1. The CDR3 extends over 14 amino acids. With 5 bases clipped from V and 8 bases from J, the junction kept 8 bases outside the gene matches. CDR1 SGHTA and CDR2 FQGTGA come from the germline V gene. The CDR3 loop is CASSPSTGGVTQYF. CDR3 coding DNA: TGTGCCAGCAGCCCATCGACAGGGGGGGTTACGCAGTATTTT.

This clone has a single count. This chain connects TRBV9 to TRBJ2-3, with unresolved D. This CDR3 has 15 amino acids. The V and J ends lost 0 bases and 0 bases respectively, with 8 bases between them. Germline V gene data show CDR1 as SGDLS and CDR2 as YYNGEE. The CDR3 DNA follows: TGTGCCAGCAGCGTAGAGCTTGGTAGCACAGATACGCAGTATTTT. Residues: CASSVELGSTDTQYF.

The V and J genes are TRBV7-8 and TRBJ1-1; D gene uncertain. V lost 7 bases and J lost 1, with 4 bases in between. CDR3 length equals 11 residues. The V gene's germline CDR1 is SGHVS and CDR2 FQNEAQ. For the CDR3, the DNA is TGTGCCAGCATGGGGAACACTGAAGCTTTCTTT. Translated, it gives CASMGNTEAFF. The variable domain in full, with the rest retrieved from reference TRBV7-8 and TRBJ1-1, is GAGVSQSPRYKVAKRGQDVALRCDPISGHVSLFWYQQALGQGPEFLTYFQNEAQLDKSGLPSDRFFAERPEGSVSTLKIQRTQQEDSAVYLCASMGNTEAFFGQGTRLTVV.